The clone carrying this TCR beta chain was seen at least ten times. Its antigen remains unidentified. The CDR3 totals 13 residues. From germline, CDR1 is SQVTM and CDR2 ANQGSEA. The V and J ends lost 2 bases and 6 bases respectively, with 12 bases between them. This sample is drawn from a study of tumor-infiltrating lymphocytes in primary liver carcinoma. Study-level results: Tumors had a significantly higher top-250-clone fraction than blood (p = 0.039).

Scientists recovered RNA and DNA together from approximately 20-30 mg of unsorted bulk tissue. With a constant-region primer, TCR beta cDNA was made from around 530 ng of total RNA. Library construction for TCR beta comprised three nested multiplex PCR rounds performed with slightly modified ARM-PCR. The opening two PCR rounds, roughly 11 cycles each, paired TRBV1-TRBV30 forward primers with a C-beta reverse primer. TCRdb re-called the multiplex PCR reads with MiXCR, one entry per CDR3 protein. The sample yields 90,000 to 150,000 distinct CDR3 sequences, about two thirds seen once. V and J are TRBV29-1 and TRBJ2-3; D is undetermined. Material: tumor-adjacent normal liver tissue. The sequence derives from an older woman with primary liver carcinoma and hepatitis B virus infection. CDR3 nucleotides: TGCAGCGTTGAATTTGGGGTCGGGGATACGCAGTATTTT. It is translated as CSVEFGVGDTQYF.